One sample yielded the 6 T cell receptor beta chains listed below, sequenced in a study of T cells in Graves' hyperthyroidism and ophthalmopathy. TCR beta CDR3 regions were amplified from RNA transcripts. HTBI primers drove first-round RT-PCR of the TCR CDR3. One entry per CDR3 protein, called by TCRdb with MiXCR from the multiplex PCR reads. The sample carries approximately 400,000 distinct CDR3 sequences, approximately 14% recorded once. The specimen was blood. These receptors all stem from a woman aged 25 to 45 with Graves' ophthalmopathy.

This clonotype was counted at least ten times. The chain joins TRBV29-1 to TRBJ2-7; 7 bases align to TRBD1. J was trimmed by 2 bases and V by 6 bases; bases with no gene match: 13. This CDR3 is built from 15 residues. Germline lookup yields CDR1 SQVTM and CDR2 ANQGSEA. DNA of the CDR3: TGCAGCGTACGAAAGAAGGGGCAGGGGGCCTACGAGCAGTACTTC. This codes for CSVRKKGQGAYEQYF.

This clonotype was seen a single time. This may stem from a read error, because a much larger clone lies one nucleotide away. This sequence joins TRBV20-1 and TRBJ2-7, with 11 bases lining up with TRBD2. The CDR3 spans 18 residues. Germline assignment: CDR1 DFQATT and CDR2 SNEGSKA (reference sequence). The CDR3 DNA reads TGCAGTGCTATACTTAACCCCCTAGCGGGGGGCTATTCCTACGAGCGGTACTTC. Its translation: CSAILNPLAGGYSYERYF.

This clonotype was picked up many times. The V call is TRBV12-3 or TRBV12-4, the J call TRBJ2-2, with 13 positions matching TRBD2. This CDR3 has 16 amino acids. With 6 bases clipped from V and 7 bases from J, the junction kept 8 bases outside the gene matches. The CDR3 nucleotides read TGTGCCAGCAGCCCCACTAGCGGGGGGGCCGTCGGGGAGCTGTTTTTT. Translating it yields CASSPTSGGAVGELFF.

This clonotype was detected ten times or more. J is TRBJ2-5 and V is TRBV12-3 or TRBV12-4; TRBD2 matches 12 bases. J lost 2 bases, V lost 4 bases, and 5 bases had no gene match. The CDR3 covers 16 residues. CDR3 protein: CASSSRLAGAQETQYF. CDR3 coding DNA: TGTGCCAGCAGTTCCCGACTAGCGGGGGCACAAGAGACCCAGTACTTC.

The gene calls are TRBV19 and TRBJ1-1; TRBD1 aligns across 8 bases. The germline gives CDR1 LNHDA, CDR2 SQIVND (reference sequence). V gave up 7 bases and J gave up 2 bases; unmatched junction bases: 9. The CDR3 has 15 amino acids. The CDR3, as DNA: TGTGCCAGTACCGCCGATCAGGGGGCAAACACTGAAGCTTTCTTT. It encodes CASTADQGANTEAFF.

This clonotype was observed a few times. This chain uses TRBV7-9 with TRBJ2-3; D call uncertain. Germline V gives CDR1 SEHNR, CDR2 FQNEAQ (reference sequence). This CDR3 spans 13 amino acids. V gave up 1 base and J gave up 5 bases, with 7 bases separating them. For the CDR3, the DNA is TGTGCCAGCAGCTTAGGCTTACTAGATACGCAGTATTTT. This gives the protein CASSLGLLDTQYF.